These 28 T cell receptor beta chains share one sample of origin, sequenced in a study of regulatory T cells in long-lasting Graves disease. CDR3-region Arm-PCR and iRepertoire HTBI primers produced the TCR beta libraries. In TCRdb, the multiplex PCR reads were re-called with MiXCR into one record per CDR3 protein. The sample holds some 250,000 distinct CDR3 sequences, around a sixth seen once. The time point was: newly diagnosed GD, antithyroid drugs for less than 3 months. PBMC-derived RNA was used for the TCR library. Separately, the same data were catalogued under a study of T cells in Graves' hyperthyroidism and ophthalmopathy.

Material: peripheral blood mononuclear cells (PBMCs), obtained at new diagnosis, from a patient treated with antithyroid drugs. The receptors were gathered from a woman in her twenties or thirties with Graves disease.

This clonotype turned up a few times. This chain joins TRBV11-2 and TRBJ1-3, with unresolved D. The germline gives CDR1 SGHAT, CDR2 FQNNGV. Deletions cut 5 bases from V and 5 bases from J, with 7 bases between. The CDR3 is made up of 12 amino acids. This CDR3 is CASSGGRNTIYF. The CDR3 bases are TGTGCCAGCAGCGGAGGGAGAAACACCATATATTTT.

In this sample, this clonotype turned up many times. The genes are TRBV20-1 and TRBJ1-2, with unresolved D. The CDR3 sequence is 10 residues long. Trimming took 2 bases from V and 6 from J, leaving 4 bases between them. Germline-derived CDR1 and CDR2 are DFQATT and SNEGSKA (reference sequence). The CDR3 spells CSARYHGYTF. CDR3 sequence (DNA): TGCAGTGCTAGATATCATGGCTACACCTTC.

This clonotype was recorded at least ten times. V and J are TRBV6-1 and TRBJ1-2; 7 bases are a match to TRBD1. This CDR3 has 13 residues. V shed 4 bases and J 3 bases; nucleotides not matched to a gene: 2. Germline values: CDR1 MNHNS, CDR2 SASEGT. CDR3 loop: CASSVTGDYGYTF. For the CDR3, the DNA is TGTGCCAGCAGTGTCACAGGGGACTATGGCTACACCTTC.

The gene calls are TRBV9 and TRBJ2-2, with 9 bases identical to TRBD2. Trimming cost V 1 base and J 0 bases; bases outside gene matches: 1. The CDR3 loop spans 16 amino acids. CDR1 SGDLS and CDR2 YYNGEE come from the germline V gene. CDR3 loop: CASSVTSGSNTGELFF. CDR3 coding DNA: TGTGCCAGCAGCGTAACTAGCGGGTCGAACACCGGGGAGCTGTTTTTT.

This clonotype showed up many times. The gene calls are TRBV20-1 and TRBJ1-6; no clear D gene. The germline CDR1 and CDR2 sequences are DFQATT and SNEGSKA (reference sequence). V lost 2 bases, J lost 4 bases, and 18 bases lay in between. CDR3 length: 17 amino acids. The CDR3 DNA reads TGCAGTGCTAGACCTGTTTATGTAGATCGGTATAATTCACCCCTCCACTTT. This encodes CSARPVYVDRYNSPLHF.

This chain joins TRBV19 and TRBJ1-1, with D possibly being TRBD1 (5 bases). This CDR3 region has 16 residues. The germline V gene encodes CDR1 LNHDA and CDR2 SQIVND (reference sequence). V gave up 3 bases and J gave up 1 base, with 15 bases separating them. CDR3 DNA sequence: TGTGCCAGTAGTATTTGGACAAACAGGCGGAACACTGAAGCTTTCTTT. It is translated as CASSIWTNRRNTEAFF.

This clonotype was detected ten times or more. The chain uses TRBV5-5 and TRBJ1-2; TRBD1 matches at 11 bases. The CDR3 extends over 14 amino acids. V lost 0 bases to trimming and J lost 11 bases; unmatched junction nucleotides: 6. The V gene's germline CDR1 is SGHKS and CDR2 YYEKEE (reference sequence). CDR3 protein: CASSLGAGTGGYTF. The DNA for the CDR3 is TGTGCCAGCAGCTTGGGGGCCGGGACAGGGGGATACACCTTC.

V gene TRBV7-9 combines with J gene TRBJ1-4; no clear D gene. The CDR3 contains 12 residues. Germline V CDR1 and CDR2: SEHNR, FQNEAQ (reference sequence). V lost 8 bases and J 7 bases, leaving 11 bases between the germline ends. Here the CDR3 DNA reads TGTGCCAGCTCAGGAGAGGGTGAAAAACTGTTTTTT. Amino acids: CASSGEGEKLFF.

This clonotype was found many times. The chain joins TRBV27 to TRBJ2-2; a weak D match, TRBD2 (6 bases). Germline V gives CDR1 MNHEY, CDR2 SMNVEV (reference sequence). V lost 6 bases and J lost 5, with 10 bases in between. The CDR3 has 13 amino acids. As DNA, the CDR3 is TGTGCCAGCAGCCACGGGGGAACCGGGGAGCTGTTTTTT. Its protein is CASSHGGTGELFF.

This clonotype was seen ten or more times. Compared with germline, one end of the junction differs, possibly owing to a read error. The chain uses TRBV11-1 and TRBJ2-7; perhaps TRBD1 as D (5 bases). This CDR3 is 13 amino acids long. Germline values: CDR1 SGHAT, CDR2 FQDESV (reference sequence). CDR3 sequence: CASSSDRAYEQYF. CDR3 nucleotide sequence: TGCGCCAGCAGCTCCGACAGAGCCTACGAGCAGTACTTC.

This clonotype showed up many times. This chain links TRBV7-2 with TRBJ1-5; D is unresolved. Germline CDR1 is SGHTA and CDR2 is FQGNSA. The V end lost 3 bases, the J end lost 2 bases, and 14 bases lay between the germline ends. CDR3 length equals 16 residues. The CDR3 sequence is CASSLTYPSGNQPQHF. DNA of the CDR3: TGTGCCAGCAGCTTGACGTACCCGTCGGGCAATCAGCCCCAGCATTTT.

Regarding this clonotype: A single base separates this from a much larger clone, so it may be a read error. V gene TRBV6-1 combines with J gene TRBJ1-5, with TRBD1 matching 9 bases. This CDR3 has 18 amino acids. Germline values: CDR1 MNHNS, CDR2 SASEGT. The CDR3 DNA reads TGTGCCAGCAGTCCTACACAGGGGGCGATCGCTGGCAATCAGCCCCAGCGTTTT. Amino acid sequence: CASSPTQGAIAGNQPQRF.

The V call is TRBV6-2 or TRBV6-3, the J call TRBJ2-3; TRBD2 aligns across 8 bases. Unmatched junction bases numbered 5, after V lost 7 bases and J lost 2 bases. Germline V gene data show CDR1 as MNHEY and CDR2 as SVGEGT. This CDR3 spans 14 amino acids. The CDR3: CASTFSGDTDTQYF. CDR3 coding DNA: TGTGCCAGCACCTTTAGCGGGGACACAGATACGCAGTATTTT.

The table lists this clonotype with many counts. V usage is TRBV5-1 and J usage is TRBJ2-1; TRBD2 agrees at 9 bases. V trimming: 0 bases; J trimming: 7 bases; junction bases outside the gene matches: 8. The germline CDR1 and CDR2 sequences are SGHRS and YFSETQ. CDR3 length: 16 residues. The CDR3 here is CASSLAYGGGVNEQFF. The CDR3 DNA sequence: TGCGCCAGCAGCTTGGCGTATGGCGGGGGGGTAAATGAGCAGTTCTTC.

This clonotype was seen at least ten times. This rearrangement joins TRBV24-1 to TRBJ2-7; D gene uncertain. Germline lookup yields CDR1 KGHDR and CDR2 SFDVKD. The CDR3 loop spans 16 amino acids. The V and J ends lost 4 bases and 4 bases respectively, with 19 bases between them. The CDR3, as DNA: TGTGCCACCAGTGACCGCGACATACAAGACATATACGAGCAGTACTTC. It yields the protein CATSDRDIQDIYEQYF.

This clonotype was detected ten times or more. The chain has TRBV6-9 and TRBJ1-1; D gene ambiguous. CDR3 size: 13 residues. The ends were cut back, 3 bases at V and 5 bases at J, with 10 bases in the middle. The germline V gene has CDR1 MNHGY and CDR2 SVAAGI. The CDR3, as DNA: TGTGCCAGCAGTTACGGGATGGGTACTGAAGCTTTCTTT. It specifies CASSYGMGTEAFF.

This clonotype was recorded at least ten times. This chain joins TRBV7-9 and TRBJ1-3, with D unclear. V lost 1 base to trimming and J lost 0 bases, with 4 bases between them. Looked up from germline, CDR1 is SEHNR and CDR2 is FQNEAQ (reference sequence). The CDR3 extends over 14 amino acids. The CDR3 loop reads CASSLVDSGNTIYF. CDR3 bases: TGTGCCAGCAGCTTAGTCGACTCTGGAAACACCATATATTTT.

This clonotype was observed many times. V and J are TRBV9 and TRBJ2-2; 11 positions agree with TRBD2. Germline CDR1 SGDLS, CDR2 YYNGEE. CDR3 size: 18 residues. After removal of 0 bases from V and 4 bases from J, the junction contained 8 bases not matched to a gene. For the CDR3, the DNA is TGTGCCAGCAGCGTAGATGCTAGCGGGGGGTTCGTCACCGGGGAGCTGTTTTTT. Protein product: CASSVDASGGFVTGELFF.

For this clonotype: This probably arose from a read error, given a far larger clone one base away. The missing conserved phenylalanine or tryptophan at the end of this CDR3 makes a read error likely. V is TRBV6-4 and J is TRBJ1-1; 9 nucleotides line up with TRBD1. The trim removed 5 bases at V and 4 bases at J, leaving 11 bases unmatched. CDR3 length: 16 residues. CDR1 is MRHNA, CDR2 SNTAGT, per germline. The CDR3 region is CASSYNIQGAGTEAFL. The CDR3 bases are TGTGCCAGCAGTTACAACATACAGGGGGCCGGCACTGAAGCTTTCCTT.

This chain uses TRBV11-1 with TRBJ2-5, with D perhaps matching TRBD2 (6 bases). Germline CDR1 and CDR2: SGHAT and FQDESV (reference sequence). Trimming removed 5 bases at V and 5 bases at J, with 21 bases between. The CDR3 is 16 residues long. In DNA form, the CDR3 reads TGTGCCAGCAGCCCTTCGGACAACCGCGCGGGGGAGACCCAGTACTTC. It specifies CASSPSDNRAGETQYF.

Ten or more counts support this clonotype. V gene TRBV2 combines with J gene TRBJ2-3; TRBD2 agrees at 9 bases. Unmatched junction bases numbered 7, after V lost 8 bases and J lost 4 bases. Germline values: CDR1 SNHLY, CDR2 FYNNEI. This CDR3 has 14 amino acids. The CDR3 coding sequence is TGTGCCAGCCATAGATTAGCGGGGGCAGATACGCAGTATTTT. It yields the protein CASHRLAGADTQYF.

The table lists this clonotype with many counts. The chain couples TRBV6-1 to TRBJ2-1; perhaps TRBD1 as D (6 bases). Deletions cut 6 bases from V and 7 bases from J, with 10 bases between. The CDR3 runs 12 residues. Germline lookup yields CDR1 MNHNS and CDR2 SASEGT. This CDR3 reads CASRLQGNEQFF. The CDR3 DNA reads TGTGCCAGCAGATTGCAGGGGAATGAGCAGTTCTTC.

There are many counts of this clonotype. CDR3 residues: CASSQGLGTEAFF. CDR3 bases: TGTGCCAGCAGCCAGGGGTTGGGCACTGAAGCTTTCTTT. This chain connects TRBV3-1 to TRBJ1-1; D remains unclear. Trimming pared 3 bases from V and 4 bases from J, leaving 9 bases between. The CDR3 is 13 amino acids. Germline CDR1 and CDR2: LGHDT and YNNKEL (reference sequence). Full variable domain (rest looked up from reference TRBV3-1 and TRBJ1-1): DTAVSQTPKYLVTQMGNDKSIKCEQNLGHDTMYWYKQDSKKFLKIMFSYNNKELIINETVPNRFSPKSPDKAHLNLHINSLELGDSAVYFCASSQGLGTEAFFGQGTRLTVV.

This clonotype was seen at least ten times. V usage is TRBV12-3 or TRBV12-4 and J usage is TRBJ1-5, with TRBD1 identical over 8 bases. This CDR3 has 14 amino acids. J lost 5 bases, V lost 6 bases, and 6 bases had no gene match. In DNA form, the CDR3 reads TGTGCCAGCAGACCCGACAGGGGTGATCAGCCCCAGCATTTT. This sequence encodes CASRPDRGDQPQHF.

The genes are TRBV5-1 and TRBJ1-3, with no clear D. V was cut by 3 bases and J by 14 bases, with 9 bases left in between. This CDR3 has 10 amino acids. Germline-derived CDR1 and CDR2 are SGHRS and YFSETQ. CDR3 residues: CASSSRPLYF. As DNA, the CDR3 is TGCGCCAGCAGCTCCCGGCCACTATATTTT.

This clonotype has ten or more counts. The rearrangement joins TRBV27 to TRBJ2-7, with D unclear. The CDR3 is 12 amino acids. V lost 4 bases and J 6 bases, leaving 10 bases between the germline ends. The germline V gene has CDR1 MNHEY and CDR2 SMNVEV (reference sequence). Here the CDR3 reads CASSYAGREQYF. The CDR3 DNA is TGTGCCAGCAGTTACGCAGGTCGCGAGCAGTACTTC.

The chain is built from TRBV7-9 and TRBJ2-2; the D gene is possibly TRBD1 (5 bases). The V end lost 5 bases, the J end lost 0 bases, and 10 bases lay between the germline ends. Germline V gene sequence: CDR1 SEHNR, CDR2 FQNEAQ (reference sequence). This CDR3 comprises 15 residues. CDR3 region: CASSRQPSNTGELFF. The DNA of the CDR3 is TGTGCCAGCAGCCGACAGCCCTCGAACACCGGGGAGCTGTTTTTT.

In this sample, this clonotype turned up many times. The V call is TRBV19, the J call TRBJ2-6, with TRBD1 identical over 8 bases. This CDR3 is built from 17 residues. Germline CDR1 is LNHDA and CDR2 is SQIVND (reference sequence). Trimming at V came to 5 bases and at J to 0 bases, leaving 6 bases not matched to a gene. The CDR3 protein is CASSPDRGNSGANVLTF. CDR3 nucleotides: TGTGCCAGTAGTCCTGACAGGGGAAACTCTGGGGCCAACGTCCTGACTTTC.